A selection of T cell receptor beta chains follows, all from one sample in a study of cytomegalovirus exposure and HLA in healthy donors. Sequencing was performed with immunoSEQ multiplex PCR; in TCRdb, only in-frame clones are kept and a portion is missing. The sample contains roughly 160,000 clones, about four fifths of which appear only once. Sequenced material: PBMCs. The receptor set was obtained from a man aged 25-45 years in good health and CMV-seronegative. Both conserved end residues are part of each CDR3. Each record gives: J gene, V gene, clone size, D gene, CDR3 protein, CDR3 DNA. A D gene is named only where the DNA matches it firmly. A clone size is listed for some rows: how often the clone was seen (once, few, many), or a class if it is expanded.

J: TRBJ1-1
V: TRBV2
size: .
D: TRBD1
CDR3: CASSGPGGTEAFF
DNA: TGTGCCAGCAGTGGTCCAGGGGGGACTGAAGCTTTCTTT

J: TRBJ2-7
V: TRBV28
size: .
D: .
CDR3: CASSFAGTGSYEQYF
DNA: TGTGCCAGCAGTTTCGCCGGAACAGGGTCCTACGAGCAGTACTTC

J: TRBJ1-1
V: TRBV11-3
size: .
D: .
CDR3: CASSLRDTESFF
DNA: TGTGCCAGCAGCTTAAGGGACACTGAATCTTTCTTT

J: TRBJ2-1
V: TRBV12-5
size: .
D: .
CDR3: CASGLLTGASYNEQFF
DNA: TGTGCTAGTGGTTTGCTGACAGGTGCCTCCTACAATGAGCAGTTCTTC

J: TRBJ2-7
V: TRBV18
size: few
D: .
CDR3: CASSPRRALSYEQYF
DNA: TGTGCCAGCTCACCGAGGAGGGCCCTTTCCTACGAGCAGTACTTC

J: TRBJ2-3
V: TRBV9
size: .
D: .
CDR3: CASSVDGSTDTQYF
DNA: TGTGCCAGCAGCGTAGACGGGAGCACAGATACGCAGTATTTT

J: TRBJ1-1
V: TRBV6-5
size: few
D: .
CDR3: CASSYTVNTEAFF
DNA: TGTGCCAGCAGTTACACAGTGAACACTGAAGCTTTCTTT

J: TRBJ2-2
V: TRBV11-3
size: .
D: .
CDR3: CASSLELLGIAGELFF
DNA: TGTGCCAGCAGCTTAGAATTACTAGGGATCGCCGGGGAGCTGTTTTTT

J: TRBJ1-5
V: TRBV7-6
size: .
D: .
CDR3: CASSSFDRSLNQPQHF
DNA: TGTGCCAGCAGCTCTTTTGACAGGTCCTTAAATCAGCCCCAGCATTTT

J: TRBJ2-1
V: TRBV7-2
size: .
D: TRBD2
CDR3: CASSLTRASGGVYNEQFF
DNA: TGTGCCAGCAGCTTAACACGGGCTAGCGGGGGAGTCTACAATGAGCAGTTCTTC

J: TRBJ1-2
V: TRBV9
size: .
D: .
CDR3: CASSVVLGGTLRGYTF
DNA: TGTGCCAGCAGCGTAGTCCTCGGAGGTACACTGCGAGGCTACACCTTC

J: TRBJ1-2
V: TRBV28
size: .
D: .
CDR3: CASSPNNRNYGYTF
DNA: TGTGCCAGCAGCCCTAATAACAGAAACTATGGCTACACCTTC

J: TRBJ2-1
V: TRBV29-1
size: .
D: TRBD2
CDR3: CSGGLAGYNEQFF
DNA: TGCAGCGGCGGACTAGCGGGTTACAATGAGCAGTTCTTC